These 2 T cell receptor beta chains share one sample of origin, sequenced in a study of neoadjuvant anti-PD-1 for oral cavity cancer. Sequencing was performed with immunoSEQ multiplex PCR; in TCRdb, only in-frame clones are kept and a portion is missing. This sample has about 62,000 clones, with more than 65% found just once. Sequencing was performed on PBMCs, taken before nivolumab (anti-PD-1) treatment. The receptors originated from a person aged 35-79 years with oral cavity squamous cell carcinoma.

The V and J genes are TRBV5-4 and TRBJ2-5; 11 bases agree with TRBD2. Per germline, CDR1 SGHNT and CDR2 YYREEE (reference sequence). This CDR3 is 18 amino acids long. V lost 0 bases to trimming and J lost 1 base; unmatched junction nucleotides: 8. CDR3 in amino acids: CASSLGALAGGLQETQYF. As DNA, the CDR3 is TGTGCCAGCAGCTTGGGGGCCCTAGCGGGGGGACTCCAAGAGACCCAGTACTTC.

This clone was counted a few times. The V and J genes are TRBV19 and TRBJ1-1; perhaps TRBD1 as D (5 bases). The CDR3 consists of 14 residues. V was pared by 3 bases and J by 7 bases, with 15 bases between. Germline V gene lookup returns CDR1 LNHDA and CDR2 SQIVND (reference sequence). Here the CDR3 reads CASSMARAISEAFF. CDR3 nucleotides: TGTGCCAGTAGTATGGCCAGGGCGATAAGTGAAGCTTTCTTT.